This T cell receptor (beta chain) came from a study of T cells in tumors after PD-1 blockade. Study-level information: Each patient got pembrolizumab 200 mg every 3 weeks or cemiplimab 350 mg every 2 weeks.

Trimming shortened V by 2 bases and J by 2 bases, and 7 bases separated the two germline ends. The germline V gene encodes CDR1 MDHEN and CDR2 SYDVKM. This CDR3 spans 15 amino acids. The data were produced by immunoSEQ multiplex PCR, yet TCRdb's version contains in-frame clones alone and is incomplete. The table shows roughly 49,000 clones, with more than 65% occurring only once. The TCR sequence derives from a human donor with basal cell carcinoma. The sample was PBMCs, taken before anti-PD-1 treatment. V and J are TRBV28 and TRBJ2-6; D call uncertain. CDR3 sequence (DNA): TGTGCCAGCAGTTTACCCCGGGCTGGGGCCAACGTCCTGACTTTC. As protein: CASSLPRAGANVLTF. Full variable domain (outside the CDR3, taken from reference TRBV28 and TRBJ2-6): DVKVTQSSRYLVKRTGEKVFLECVQDMDHENMFWYRQDPGLGLRLIYFSYDVKMKEKGDIPEGYSVSREKKERFSLILESASTNQTSMYLCASSLPRAGANVLTFGAGSRLTVL.